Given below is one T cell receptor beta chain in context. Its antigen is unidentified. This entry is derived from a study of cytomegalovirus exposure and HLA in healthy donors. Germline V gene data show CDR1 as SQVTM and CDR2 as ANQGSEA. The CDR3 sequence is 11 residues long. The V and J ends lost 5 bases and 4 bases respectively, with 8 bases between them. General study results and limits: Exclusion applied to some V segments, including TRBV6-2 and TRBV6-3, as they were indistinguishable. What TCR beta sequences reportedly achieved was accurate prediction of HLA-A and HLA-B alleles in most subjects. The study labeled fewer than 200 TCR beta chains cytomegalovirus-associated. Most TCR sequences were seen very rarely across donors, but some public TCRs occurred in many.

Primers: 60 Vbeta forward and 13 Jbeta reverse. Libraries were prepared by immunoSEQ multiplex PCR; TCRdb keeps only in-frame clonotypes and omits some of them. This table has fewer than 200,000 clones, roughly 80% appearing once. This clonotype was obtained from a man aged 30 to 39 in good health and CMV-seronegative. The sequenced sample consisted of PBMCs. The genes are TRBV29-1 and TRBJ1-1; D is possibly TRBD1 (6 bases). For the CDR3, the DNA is TGCAGCGTTCTGGGGGCCACTGAAGCTTTCTTT. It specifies CSVLGATEAFF.